The sample holds many counts of the clone carrying this T cell receptor (beta chain). This CDR3 is built from 13 residues. V lost 3 bases to trimming and J lost 4 bases, with 11 bases between them. Germline lookup yields CDR1 SGHRS and CDR2 YFSETQ. The entry originates in a study of molecular identifiers for immune sequencing clone quantification. Whole-study context: Replicate runs used RNA from approximately 20,000 or 98,000 naive CD8 cells, which was split five ways into aliquots, and four of those aliquots were then sequenced.

A single record per CDR3 protein comes from TCRdb applying MiXCR to the PCR reads. This table holds tens of thousands of distinct CDR3 sequences, about 18% found once. Researchers sorted naive CD8 T cells as cells that were CD8+CD4-CCR7+CD45RA+. Source material: naive CD8+ T cells from blood, with Jurkat cell RNA spiked in. Described subset: FACS-sorted CD8+CD4-CCR7+CD45RA+ naive T cells. The receptor was derived from a human donor in good health. Some libraries in this study had Jurkat cell RNA spiked in. The V gene is TRBV5-1, the J gene TRBJ2-7, with D possibly matching TRBD1 (5 bases). The CDR3 protein is CASSSQGRYEQYF. CDR3 coding DNA: TGCGCCAGCAGCTCGCAGGGAAGGTACGAGCAGTACTTC.